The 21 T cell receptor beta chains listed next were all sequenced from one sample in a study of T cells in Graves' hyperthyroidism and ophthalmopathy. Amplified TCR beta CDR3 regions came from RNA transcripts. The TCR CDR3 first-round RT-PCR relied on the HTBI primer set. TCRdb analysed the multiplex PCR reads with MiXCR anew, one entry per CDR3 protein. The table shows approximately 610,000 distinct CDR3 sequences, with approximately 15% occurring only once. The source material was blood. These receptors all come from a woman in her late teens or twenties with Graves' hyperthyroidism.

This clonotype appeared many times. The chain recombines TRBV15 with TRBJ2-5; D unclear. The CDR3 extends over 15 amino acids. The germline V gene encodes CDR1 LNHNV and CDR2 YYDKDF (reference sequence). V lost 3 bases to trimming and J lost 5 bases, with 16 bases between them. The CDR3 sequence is CATSRDGDGYETQYF. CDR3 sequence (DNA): TGTGCCACCAGCAGGGACGGAGACGGGTACGAGACCCAGTACTTC.

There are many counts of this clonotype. DNA for the CDR3: TGTGCCAGCAGCCAAGGCAGGACCACTGAAGCTTTCTTT. Residues: CASSQGRTTEAFF. V usage is TRBV3-1 and J usage is TRBJ1-1; the D is unclear. This CDR3 spans 13 amino acids. CDR1 and CDR2 from the germline V gene are LGHDT and YNNKEL (reference sequence). V was shortened by 1 base and J by 4 bases, with 7 bases between the two germline ends.

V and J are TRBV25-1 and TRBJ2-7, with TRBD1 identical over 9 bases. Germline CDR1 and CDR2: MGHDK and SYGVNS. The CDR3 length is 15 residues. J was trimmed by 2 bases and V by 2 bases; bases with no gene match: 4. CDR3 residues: CASSETGTGPYEQYF. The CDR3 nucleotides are TGTGCCAGCAGTGAAACCGGGACAGGGCCCTACGAGCAGTACTTC.

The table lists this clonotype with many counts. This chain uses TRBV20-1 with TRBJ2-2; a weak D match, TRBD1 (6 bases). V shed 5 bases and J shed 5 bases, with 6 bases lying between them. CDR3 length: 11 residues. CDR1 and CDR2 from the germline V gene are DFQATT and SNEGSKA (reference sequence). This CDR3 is CSAGTTGELFF. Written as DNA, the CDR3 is TGCAGTGCTGGGACAACCGGGGAGCTGTTTTTT.

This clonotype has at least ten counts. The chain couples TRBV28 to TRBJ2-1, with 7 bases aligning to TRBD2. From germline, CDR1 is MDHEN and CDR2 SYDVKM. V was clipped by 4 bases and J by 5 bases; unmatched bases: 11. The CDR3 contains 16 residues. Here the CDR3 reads CASSSAGVQGNNEQFF. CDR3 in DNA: TGTGCCAGCAGTTCGGCGGGGGTTCAGGGTAACAATGAGCAGTTCTTC.

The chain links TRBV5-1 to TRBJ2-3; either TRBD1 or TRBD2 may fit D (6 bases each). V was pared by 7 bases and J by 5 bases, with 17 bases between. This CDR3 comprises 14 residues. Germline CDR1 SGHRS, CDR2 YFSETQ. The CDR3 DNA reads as TGCGCCAGCGCCGAGTGGGGGGCCATAGATACGCAGTATTTT. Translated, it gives CASAEWGAIDTQYF. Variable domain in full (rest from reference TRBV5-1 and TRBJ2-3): KAGVTQTPRYLIKTRGQQVTLSCSPISGHRSVSWYQQTPGQGLQFLFEYFSETQRNKGNFPGRFSGRQFSNSRSEMNVSTLELGDSALYLCASAEWGAIDTQYFGPGTRLTVL.

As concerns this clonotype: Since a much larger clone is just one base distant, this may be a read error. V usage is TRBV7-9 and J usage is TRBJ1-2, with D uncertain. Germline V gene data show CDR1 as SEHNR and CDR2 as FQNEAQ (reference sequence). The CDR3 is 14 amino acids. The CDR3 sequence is CASSLGSIDYGYIF. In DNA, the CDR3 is TGTGCCAGCAGCTTGGGGAGCATAGACTATGGCTACATCTTC.

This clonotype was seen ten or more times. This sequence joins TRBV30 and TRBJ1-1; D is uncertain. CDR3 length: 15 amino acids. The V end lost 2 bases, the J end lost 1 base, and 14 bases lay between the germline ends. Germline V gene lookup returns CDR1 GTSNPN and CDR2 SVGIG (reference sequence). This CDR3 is CAWSPQLWANTEAFF. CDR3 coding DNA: TGTGCCTGGAGTCCTCAATTATGGGCGAACACTGAAGCTTTCTTT.

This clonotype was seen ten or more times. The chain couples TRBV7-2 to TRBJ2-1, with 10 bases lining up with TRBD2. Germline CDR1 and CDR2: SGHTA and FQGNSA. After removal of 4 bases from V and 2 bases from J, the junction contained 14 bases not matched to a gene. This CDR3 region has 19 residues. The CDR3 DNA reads TGTGCCAGCAGCTCTCGGGGACTAGCGTCGGTCATCCCCTACAATGAGCAGTTCTTC. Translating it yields CASSSRGLASVIPYNEQFF.

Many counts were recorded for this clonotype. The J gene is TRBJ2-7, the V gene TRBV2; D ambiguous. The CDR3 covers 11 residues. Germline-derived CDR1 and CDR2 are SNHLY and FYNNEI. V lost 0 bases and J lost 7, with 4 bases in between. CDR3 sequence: CASSEAVEQYF. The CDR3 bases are TGTGCCAGCAGTGAAGCGGTTGAGCAGTACTTC. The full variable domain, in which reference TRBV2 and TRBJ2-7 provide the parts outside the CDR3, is EPEVTQTPSHQVTQMGQEVILRCVPISNHLYFYWYRQILGQKVEFLVSFYNNEISEKSEIFDDQFSVERPDGSNFTLKIRSTKLEDSAMYFCASSEAVEQYFGPGTRLTVT.

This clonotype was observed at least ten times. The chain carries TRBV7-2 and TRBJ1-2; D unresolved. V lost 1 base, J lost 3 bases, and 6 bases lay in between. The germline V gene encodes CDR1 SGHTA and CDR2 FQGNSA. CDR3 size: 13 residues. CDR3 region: CASSLENDYGYTF. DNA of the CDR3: TGTGCCAGCAGCTTAGAAAATGACTATGGCTACACCTTC.

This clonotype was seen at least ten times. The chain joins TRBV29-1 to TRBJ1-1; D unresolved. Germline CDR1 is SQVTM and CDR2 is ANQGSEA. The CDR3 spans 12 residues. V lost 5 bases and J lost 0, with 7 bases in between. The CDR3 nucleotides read TGCAGCGTTACCTACATGAACACTGAAGCTTTCTTT. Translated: CSVTYMNTEAFF.

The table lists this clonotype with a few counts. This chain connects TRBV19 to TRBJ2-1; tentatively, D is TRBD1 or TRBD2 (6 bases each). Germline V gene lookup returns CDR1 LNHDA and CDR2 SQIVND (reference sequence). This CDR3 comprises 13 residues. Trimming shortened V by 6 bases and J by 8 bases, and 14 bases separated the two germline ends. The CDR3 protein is CASRTWGADEQFF. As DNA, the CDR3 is TGTGCCAGTAGGACTTGGGGGGCGGATGAGCAGTTCTTC.

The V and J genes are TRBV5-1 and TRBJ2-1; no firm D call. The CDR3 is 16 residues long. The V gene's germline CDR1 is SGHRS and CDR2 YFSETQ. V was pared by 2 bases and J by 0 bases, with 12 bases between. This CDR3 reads CASSFGRLSSYNEQFF. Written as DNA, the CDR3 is TGCGCCAGCAGCTTCGGCAGGCTTTCCTCCTACAATGAGCAGTTCTTC.

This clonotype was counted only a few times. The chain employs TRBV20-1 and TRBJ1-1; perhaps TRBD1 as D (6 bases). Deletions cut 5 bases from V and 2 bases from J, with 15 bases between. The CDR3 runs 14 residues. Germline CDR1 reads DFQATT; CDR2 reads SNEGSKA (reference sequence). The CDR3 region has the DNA TGCAGTGCTCTTAAGGGGGGGGGAAACACTGAAGCTTTCTTT. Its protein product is CSALKGGGNTEAFF.

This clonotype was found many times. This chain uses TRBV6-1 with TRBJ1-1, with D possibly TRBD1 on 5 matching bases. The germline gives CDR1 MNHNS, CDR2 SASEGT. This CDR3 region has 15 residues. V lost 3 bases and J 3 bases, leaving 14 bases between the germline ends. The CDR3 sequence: CASSDGALRDTEAFF. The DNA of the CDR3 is TGTGCCAGCAGTGACGGGGCCTTGAGGGACACTGAAGCTTTCTTT.

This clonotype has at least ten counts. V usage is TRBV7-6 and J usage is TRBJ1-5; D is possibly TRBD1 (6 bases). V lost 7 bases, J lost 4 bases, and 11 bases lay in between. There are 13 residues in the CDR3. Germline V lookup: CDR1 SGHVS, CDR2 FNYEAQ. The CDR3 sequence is CASIQTGNQPQHF. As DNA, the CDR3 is TGTGCCAGCATCCAAACAGGGAATCAGCCCCAGCATTTT.

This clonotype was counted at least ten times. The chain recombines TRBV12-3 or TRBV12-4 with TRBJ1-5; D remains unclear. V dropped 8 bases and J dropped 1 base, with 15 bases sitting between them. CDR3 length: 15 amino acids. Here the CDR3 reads CASGSGLTSNQPQHF. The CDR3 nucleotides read TGTGCCAGCGGATCGGGGTTAACGAGCAATCAGCCCCAGCATTTT.

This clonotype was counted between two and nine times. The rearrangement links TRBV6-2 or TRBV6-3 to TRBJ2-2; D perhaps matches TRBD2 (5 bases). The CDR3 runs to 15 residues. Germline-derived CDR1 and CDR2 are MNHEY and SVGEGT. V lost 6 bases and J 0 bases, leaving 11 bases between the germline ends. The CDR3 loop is CASRRSGTNTGELFF. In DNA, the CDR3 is TGTGCCAGCAGACGATCCGGGACGAACACCGGGGAGCTGTTTTTT.

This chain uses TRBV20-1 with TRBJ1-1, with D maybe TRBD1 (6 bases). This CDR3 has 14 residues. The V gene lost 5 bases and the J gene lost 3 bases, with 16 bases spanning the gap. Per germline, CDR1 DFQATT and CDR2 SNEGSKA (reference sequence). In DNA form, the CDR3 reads TGCAGTGCTTCGTGGGGGCGGAGGTACACTGAAGCTTTCTTT. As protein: CSASWGRRYTEAFF.

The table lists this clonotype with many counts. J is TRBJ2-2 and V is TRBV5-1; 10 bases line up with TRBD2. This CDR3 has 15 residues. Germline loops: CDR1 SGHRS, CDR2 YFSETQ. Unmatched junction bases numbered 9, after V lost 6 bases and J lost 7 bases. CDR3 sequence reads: CASIGLAGEDGELFF. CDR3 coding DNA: TGCGCCAGCATCGGGCTAGCGGGAGAGGACGGGGAGCTGTTTTTT.